This is a list of T cell receptor beta chains from one sample in a study of cytomegalovirus exposure and HLA in healthy donors. The data were produced by immunoSEQ multiplex PCR, yet TCRdb's version contains in-frame clones alone and is incomplete. The sample has approximately 89,000 clones; about 80% are singletons. The sample consisted of PBMCs. These receptors were obtained from a male donor in good health and CMV-seronegative. Each CDR3 is given with its conserved first and last residue. A D gene is named only where the DNA matches it firmly. Only some rows state a clone size, as once, few, many or a class for expanded clones.

abundance	j_gene	d_gene	v_gene	CDR3aa	CDR3nt
NA	TRBJ2-5	NA	TRBV7-2	CASSLVASQETQYF	TGTGCCAGCAGCTTAGTAGCCAGCCAAGAGACCCAGTACTTC
NA	TRBJ1-2	NA	TRBV7-9	CASSTGNYGYTF	TGTGCCAGCAGTACAGGGAACTATGGCTACACCTTC
few	TRBJ2-7	TRBD1	TRBV9	CASSVGTGDPYEQYF	TGTGCCAGCAGCGTAGGGACAGGGGATCCCTACGAGCAGTACTTC
NA	TRBJ2-7	NA	TRBV19	CASSIELGGTYEQYF	TGTGCCAGTAGTATAGAGTTGGGGGGTACCTACGAGCAGTACTTC
NA	TRBJ2-3	TRBD2	TRBV30	CAWSRLAGRDTQYF	TGTGCCTGGAGTAGGCTAGCGGGGAGAGATACGCAGTATTTT
NA	TRBJ2-6	NA	TRBV28	CAVHSGANVLTF	TGTGCCGTCCACTCTGGGGCCAACGTCCTGACTTTC
NA	TRBJ2-7	NA	TRBV30	CACSLRSSSYEQYF	TGTGCCTGTAGTCTCCGGAGCTCATCCTACGAGCAGTACTTC
NA	TRBJ2-5	TRBD2	TRBV7-2	CASSHPGLAGEQETQYF	TGTGCCAGCAGCCACCCCGGGCTAGCGGGGGAGCAAGAGACCCAGTACTTC
NA	TRBJ1-4	TRBD1	TRBV7-9	CASSLLRDSREKLFF	TGTGCCAGCAGCTTATTAAGGGACAGTAGGGAAAAACTGTTTTTT
few	TRBJ2-1	TRBD2	TRBV5-5	CASSLEGSGSMSNNEQFF	TGTGCCAGCAGCTTGGAGGGCAGCGGGAGTATGTCGAACAATGAGCAGTTCTTC
NA	TRBJ1-1	NA	TRBV18	CASSQRSAQIMNTEAFF	TGTGCCAGCTCACAAAGATCCGCACAGATAATGAACACTGAAGCTTTCTTT
NA	TRBJ1-1	TRBD1	TRBV4-3	CASSQGDRDREAFF	TGCGCCAGCAGCCAAGGTGACCGGGACAGAGAAGCTTTCTTT
few	TRBJ2-7	NA	TRBV4-3	CASSKVTGEQYF	TGCGCCAGCAGTAAAGTGACTGGCGAGCAGTACTTC
NA	TRBJ1-6	TRBD1	TRBV27	CASSPLSIDRGNSPLHF	TGTGCCAGCAGTCCCCTATCAATAGACAGGGGTAATTCACCCCTCCACTTT
NA	TRBJ2-2	NA	TRBV4-3	CASSHTPTAAYTGELFF	TGCGCCAGCAGCCATACCCCGACAGCCGCTTACACCGGGGAGCTGTTTTTT
NA	TRBJ2-5	TRBD2	TRBV2	CASSEGLAGRVETQYF	TGTGCCAGCAGTGAGGGACTAGCGGGAAGGGTTGAGACCCAGTACTTC
NA	TRBJ2-7	TRBD1	TRBV27	CASSWGTGETYEQYF	TGTGCCAGCAGTTGGGGGACAGGGGAAACCTACGAGCAGTACTTC
NA	TRBJ1-3	TRBD1	TRBV4-1	CASSQGLSGRGPGNTIYF	TGCGCCAGCAGCCAAGGCCTCTCCGGCAGGGGGCCTGGAAACACCATATATTTT
NA	TRBJ1-4	NA	TRBV27	CASSERPNEKLFF	TGTGCCAGCAGTGAGCGCCCTAATGAAAAACTGTTTTTT
NA	TRBJ1-3	NA	TRBV5-1	CASSGASSGNTIYF	TGCGCCAGCAGCGGGGCCAGCTCTGGAAACACCATATATTTT
few	TRBJ1-4	NA	TRBV11-2	CASSLGGLVNEKLFF	TGTGCCAGCAGCTTAGGGGGGCTAGTTAATGAAAAACTGTTTTTT
NA	TRBJ2-5	TRBD2	TRBV27	CASSLGGWESWETQYF	TGTGCCAGCAGTTTGGGGGGGTGGGAGTCGTGGGAGACCCAGTACTTC
NA	TRBJ1-2	TRBD1	TRBV27	CASSRGTVSYGYTF	TGTGCCAGCAGCCGAGGGACAGTTTCGTATGGCTACACCTTC
NA	TRBJ2-6	TRBD1	TRBV5-4	CASKDGTGSYGANVLTF	TGTGCCAGCAAGGACGGGACAGGGTCATATGGGGCCAACGTCCTGACTTTC
NA	TRBJ2-7	NA	TRBV21-1	CASSKGGQVAYEQYF	TGTGCCAGCAGCAAAGGGGGACAGGTGGCCTACGAGCAGTACTTC
once	TRBJ2-7	NA	TRBV7-9	CASSLNSLFYEQYF	TGTGCCAGCAGCTTAAATAGCTTATTCTACGAGCAGTACTTC
NA	TRBJ1-1	NA	TRBV18	CASSKLMNTEAFF	TGTGCCAGCTCAAAACTTATGAACACTGAAGCTTTCTTT
NA	TRBJ1-2	TRBD1	TRBV28	CASSFGTGLVGGYTF	TGTGCCAGCAGTTTCGGGACAGGGCTAGTGGGGGGCTACACCTTC
once	TRBJ1-2	TRBD1	TRBV11-2	CASSFDRVNYGYTF	TGTGCCAGCAGCTTTGACAGGGTGAACTATGGCTACACCTTC
NA	TRBJ1-1	NA	TRBV18	CASSQNIMNTEAFF	TGTGCCAGCTCACAGAACATCATGAACACTGAAGCTTTCTTT
NA	TRBJ2-1	TRBD1	TRBV11-2	CASSFPRQGRSYNEQFF	TGTGCCAGCAGCTTCCCCAGACAGGGTCGCTCCTACAATGAGCAGTTCTTC
few	TRBJ1-5	TRBD1	TRBV28	CASRWDQGARQPQHF	TGTGCCAGCAGGTGGGATCAGGGGGCGCGGCAGCCCCAGCATTTT
NA	TRBJ1-5	NA	TRBV6-5	CASGRDQPQHF	TGTGCCTCGGGGAGGGATCAGCCCCAGCATTTT
NA	TRBJ2-5	TRBD2	TRBV4-1	CASSQGLADQETQYF	TGCGCCAGCAGCCAAGGACTAGCGGACCAAGAGACCCAGTACTTC
NA	TRBJ1-2	NA	TRBV19	CASSSPTAPNYGYTF	TGTGCCAGTAGTTCCCCGACAGCCCCTAACTATGGCTACACCTTC
NA	TRBJ2-1	TRBD2	TRBV10-3	CAIRTSGREVSSYNEQFF	TGTGCCATTCGGACTAGCGGGAGGGAAGTATCATCCTACAATGAGCAGTTCTTC
NA	TRBJ2-7	NA	TRBV7-9	CASSLVRGSAYEQYF	TGTGCCAGCAGCTTAGTTCGGGGTTCCGCCTACGAGCAGTACTTC
NA	TRBJ2-1	NA	TRBV6-5	CASSRDIYHEQFF	TGTGCCAGCAGTCGGGACATTTATCATGAGCAGTTCTTC
NA	TRBJ2-7	TRBD1	TRBV28	CASSSDRGLVYEQYF	TGTGCCAGCAGTTCCGACAGGGGGCTCGTTTACGAGCAGTACTTC
NA	TRBJ1-2	TRBD1	TRBV30	CAWNQGAVGYTF	TGTGCCTGGAACCAGGGGGCGGTAGGCTACACCTTC
NA	TRBJ1-4	TRBD1	TRBV15	CATSGQGYGNEKLFF	TGTGCCACCAGCGGACAGGGGTACGGGAATGAAAAACTGTTTTTT
NA	TRBJ2-3	TRBD2	TRBV6-5	CASSYFGRADTQYF	TGTGCCAGCAGTTACTTCGGGAGGGCAGATACGCAGTATTTT